A selection of T cell receptor beta chains follows, all from one sample in a study of early T cells in non-severe SARS-CoV-2 infection. TCRdb redid the calling of the 5' RACE reads with MiXCR, one entry per CDR3 protein. The table lists some 40,000 distinct CDR3 sequences, 9.5% to 15% of them singletons. The sequenced sample was whole blood. These receptor sequences come from an adult who was a healthcare worker with PCR-confirmed SARS-CoV-2 infection or an uninfected control (not recorded which). Each CDR3 is given with its conserved first and last residue. The D gene is left open where the match is weak. Only part of the rows carry a size: once, few, many, or a class if the clone is expanded.

v_gene: TRBV6-2/TRBV6-3
j_gene: TRBJ2-1
d_gene: NA
abundance: NA
CDR3nt: TGTGCCTGCCGACTAGTTCCGCTTGGGAATGAGCAGTTCTTC
CDR3aa: CACRLVPLGNEQFF

v_gene: TRBV4-3
j_gene: TRBJ2-1
d_gene: TRBD1
abundance: NA
CDR3nt: TGCGCCAGCAGCCAAGAGGGGACAGGGGTTTTAGGCAATGAGCAGTTCTTC
CDR3aa: CASSQEGTGVLGNEQFF

v_gene: TRBV10-3
j_gene: TRBJ1-5
d_gene: NA
abundance: many
CDR3nt: TGTGCCATCATGGGGAATCAGCCCCAGCATTTT
CDR3aa: CAIMGNQPQHF

v_gene: TRBV4-3
j_gene: TRBJ2-7
d_gene: TRBD1
abundance: many
CDR3nt: TGCGCCAGCAGCCACCGGACAGGCTACGAGCAGTACTTC
CDR3aa: CASSHRTGYEQYF

v_gene: TRBV12-3/TRBV12-4
j_gene: TRBJ1-2
d_gene: NA
abundance: NA
CDR3nt: TGTGCCAGCAGTTTACTCGGGACATCTTATGGCTACACCTTC
CDR3aa: CASSLLGTSYGYTF

v_gene: TRBV29-1
j_gene: TRBJ2-7
d_gene: NA
abundance: few
CDR3nt: TGCAGCGCAGGGACCTTCTCCTACGAGCAGTACTTC
CDR3aa: CSAGTFSYEQYF

v_gene: TRBV13
j_gene: TRBJ2-3
d_gene: NA
abundance: many
CDR3nt: TGTGCCAGCAGCTTAGTCCCAGATACGCAGTATTTT
CDR3aa: CASSLVPDTQYF

v_gene: TRBV29-1
j_gene: TRBJ1-2
d_gene: NA
abundance: many
CDR3nt: TGCAGCGTTTACAGGGTTAACTATGGCTACACCTTC
CDR3aa: CSVYRVNYGYTF

v_gene: TRBV2
j_gene: TRBJ2-2
d_gene: NA
abundance: few
CDR3nt: TGTGCCAGCAGTGCAACACGGAAGGCCGGGGAGCTGTTTTTT
CDR3aa: CASSATRKAGELFF

v_gene: TRBV7-8
j_gene: TRBJ2-7
d_gene: NA
abundance: few
CDR3nt: TGTGCCAGCAGCTTAGCTGCGGGTTCCGTTTACGAGCAGTACTTC
CDR3aa: CASSLAAGSVYEQYF

v_gene: TRBV10-2
j_gene: TRBJ2-5
d_gene: NA
abundance: many
CDR3nt: TGCGCCAGCACCCGGAACGGGGGGCCCCAGTACTTC
CDR3aa: CASTRNGGPQYF

v_gene: TRBV7-2
j_gene: TRBJ1-3
d_gene: TRBD1
abundance: NA
CDR3nt: TGTGCCAGCAGCCTGACAGGGGAGGGAAACACCATATATTTT
CDR3aa: CASSLTGEGNTIYF

v_gene: TRBV6-4
j_gene: TRBJ2-3
d_gene: NA
abundance: few
CDR3nt: TGTGCCAGCAGTGAAAAGGAGTCAGATACGCAGTATTTT
CDR3aa: CASSEKESDTQYF

v_gene: TRBV7-9
j_gene: TRBJ1-5
d_gene: TRBD1
abundance: few
CDR3nt: TGTGCCAGCAGCTCCGACAGGGGACCGGGGCAGCCCCAGCATTTT
CDR3aa: CASSSDRGPGQPQHF

v_gene: TRBV10-1
j_gene: TRBJ2-7
d_gene: TRBD1
abundance: NA
CDR3nt: TGCGCCAGCAGTGAGGGGACAGGCCGACTCTCCTACGAGCAGTACTTC
CDR3aa: CASSEGTGRLSYEQYF

v_gene: TRBV2
j_gene: TRBJ2-1
d_gene: TRBD2
abundance: many
CDR3nt: TGTGCCAGCAGTGGCACTACTAGCGGTACCTACAATGAGCAGTTCTTC
CDR3aa: CASSGTTSGTYNEQFF

v_gene: TRBV15
j_gene: TRBJ2-1
d_gene: TRBD1
abundance: many
CDR3nt: TGTGCCACCAGCAGAAGAGGGACAGTCAATGAGCAGTTCTTC
CDR3aa: CATSRRGTVNEQFF

v_gene: TRBV20-1
j_gene: TRBJ1-2
d_gene: TRBD1
abundance: NA
CDR3nt: TGCAGTGCGGATCGGACAGGGAGCGGCTACACCTTC
CDR3aa: CSADRTGSGYTF

v_gene: TRBV29-1
j_gene: TRBJ2-1
d_gene: NA
abundance: many
CDR3nt: TGCAGCTTTTCATCCGGGACACCTACTAGTGAGCAGTTCTTC
CDR3aa: CSFSSGTPTSEQFF

v_gene: TRBV6-2/TRBV6-3
j_gene: TRBJ2-7
d_gene: NA
abundance: few
CDR3nt: TGTGCCAGCAGGCAAAGTGCGATCGAGCAGTACTTC
CDR3aa: CASRQSAIEQYF

v_gene: TRBV7-2
j_gene: TRBJ1-1
d_gene: NA
abundance: many
CDR3nt: TGTGCCAGCAGCTTAGATCCCGTCGCAAATGAAGCTTTCTTT
CDR3aa: CASSLDPVANEAFF

v_gene: TRBV7-2
j_gene: TRBJ1-2
d_gene: TRBD1
abundance: many
CDR3nt: TGTGCCAGCAGCTATGGGACAGGGAATGGCTACACCTTC
CDR3aa: CASSYGTGNGYTF

v_gene: TRBV5-4
j_gene: TRBJ2-7
d_gene: NA
abundance: NA
CDR3nt: TGTGCCAGCAGCTTTGGAGGGCCTTCAGATTACGAGCAGTACTTC
CDR3aa: CASSFGGPSDYEQYF